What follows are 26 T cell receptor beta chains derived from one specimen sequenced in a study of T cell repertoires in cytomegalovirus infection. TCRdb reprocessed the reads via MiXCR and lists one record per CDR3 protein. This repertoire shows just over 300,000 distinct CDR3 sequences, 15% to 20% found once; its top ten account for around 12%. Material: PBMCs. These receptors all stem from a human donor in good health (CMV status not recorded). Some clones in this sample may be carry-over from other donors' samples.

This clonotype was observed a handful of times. CDR3 DNA sequence: TGTGCCAGCAGGCCGGGGGGGGGGCCAGATACGCAGTATTTT. Its translation is CASRPGGGPDTQYF. The rearrangement uses TRBV2 and TRBJ2-3; 8 positions match TRBD2. Trimming cost V 6 bases and J 4 bases; bases outside gene matches: 6. The germline gives CDR1 SNHLY, CDR2 FYNNEI. CDR3 length equals 14 residues.

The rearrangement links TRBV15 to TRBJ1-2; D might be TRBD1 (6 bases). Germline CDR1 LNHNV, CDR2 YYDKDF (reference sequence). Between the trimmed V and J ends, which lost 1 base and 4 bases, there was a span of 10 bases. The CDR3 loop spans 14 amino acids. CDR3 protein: CATSRVEGVYGYTF. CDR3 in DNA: TGTGCCACCAGCAGAGTCGAGGGGGTCTATGGCTACACCTTC. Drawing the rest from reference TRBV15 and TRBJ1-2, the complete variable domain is DAMVIQNPRYQVTQFGKPVTLSCSQTLNHNVMYWYQQKSSQAPKLLFHYYDKDFNNEADTPDNFQSRRPNTSFCFLDIRSPGLGDTAMYLCATSRVEGVYGYTFGSGTRLTVV.

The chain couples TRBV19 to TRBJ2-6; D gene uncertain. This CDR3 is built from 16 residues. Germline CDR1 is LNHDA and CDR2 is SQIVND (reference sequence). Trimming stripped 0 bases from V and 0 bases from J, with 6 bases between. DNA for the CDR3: TGTGCCAGTAGTATAGAACGCCTCTCTGGGGCCAACGTCCTGACTTTC. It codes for CASSIERLSGANVLTF.

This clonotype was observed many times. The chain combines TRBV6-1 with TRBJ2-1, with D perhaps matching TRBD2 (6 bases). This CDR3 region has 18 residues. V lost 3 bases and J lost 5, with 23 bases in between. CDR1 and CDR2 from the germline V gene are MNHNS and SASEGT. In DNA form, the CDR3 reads TGTGCCAGCAGTGATTTGGCGGGGCCGGGGTCTTCCAACAATGAGCAGTTCTTC. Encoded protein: CASSDLAGPGSSNNEQFF.

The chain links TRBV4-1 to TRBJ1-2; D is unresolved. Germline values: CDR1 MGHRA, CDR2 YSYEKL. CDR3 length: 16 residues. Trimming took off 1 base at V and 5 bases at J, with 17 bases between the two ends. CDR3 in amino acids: CASSQADGVLGYGYTF. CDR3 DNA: TGCGCCAGCAGCCAAGCAGACGGGGTACTGGGGTATGGCTACACCTTC.

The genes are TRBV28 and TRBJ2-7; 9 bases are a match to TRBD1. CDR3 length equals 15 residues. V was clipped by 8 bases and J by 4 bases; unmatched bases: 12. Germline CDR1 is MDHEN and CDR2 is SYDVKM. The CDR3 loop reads CASQALSGTGYEQYF. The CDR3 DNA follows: TGTGCCAGCCAGGCCCTATCAGGGACAGGGTACGAGCAGTACTTC.

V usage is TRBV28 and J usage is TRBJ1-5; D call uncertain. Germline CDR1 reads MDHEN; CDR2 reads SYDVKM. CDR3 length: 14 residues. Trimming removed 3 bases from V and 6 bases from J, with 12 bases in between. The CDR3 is CASSFFRNAQPQHF. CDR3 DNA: TGTGCCAGCAGTTTCTTCCGTAACGCTCAGCCCCAGCATTTT.

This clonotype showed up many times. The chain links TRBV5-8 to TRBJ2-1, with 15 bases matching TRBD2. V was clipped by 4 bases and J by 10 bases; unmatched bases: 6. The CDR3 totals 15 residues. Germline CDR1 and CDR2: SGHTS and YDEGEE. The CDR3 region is CASSGGTSGGLEQFF. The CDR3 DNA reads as TGTGCCAGCAGCGGCGGGACTAGCGGGGGGTTGGAGCAGTTCTTC.

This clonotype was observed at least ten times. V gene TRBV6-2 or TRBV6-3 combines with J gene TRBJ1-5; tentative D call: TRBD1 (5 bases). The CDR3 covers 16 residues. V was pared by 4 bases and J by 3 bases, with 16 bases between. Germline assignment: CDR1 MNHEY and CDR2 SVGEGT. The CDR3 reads CASSLTIGDPNQPQHF. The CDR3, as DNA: TGTGCCAGCAGTTTGACGATCGGGGACCCCAATCAGCCCCAGCATTTT.

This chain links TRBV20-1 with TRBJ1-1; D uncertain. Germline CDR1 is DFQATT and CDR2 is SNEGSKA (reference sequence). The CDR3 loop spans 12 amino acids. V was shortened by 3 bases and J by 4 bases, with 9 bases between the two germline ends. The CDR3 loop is CSASSRSTEAFF. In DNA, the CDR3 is TGCAGTGCTAGTAGTAGGAGCACTGAAGCTTTCTTT.

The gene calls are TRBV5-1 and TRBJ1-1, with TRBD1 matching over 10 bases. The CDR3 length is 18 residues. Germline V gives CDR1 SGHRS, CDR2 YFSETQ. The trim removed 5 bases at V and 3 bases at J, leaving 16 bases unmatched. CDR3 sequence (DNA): TGCGCCAGCAGATTGAATCCGGGACAGGGGAACCAAGACACTGAAGCTTTCTTT. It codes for CASRLNPGQGNQDTEAFF.

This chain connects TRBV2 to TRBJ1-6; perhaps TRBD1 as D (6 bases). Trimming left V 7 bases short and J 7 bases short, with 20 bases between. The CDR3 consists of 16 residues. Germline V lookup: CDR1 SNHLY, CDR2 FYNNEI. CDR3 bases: TGTGCCAGCATCGGCGGTCTGGGGGGGGCCAATTCACCCCTCCACTTT. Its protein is CASIGGLGGANSPLHF.

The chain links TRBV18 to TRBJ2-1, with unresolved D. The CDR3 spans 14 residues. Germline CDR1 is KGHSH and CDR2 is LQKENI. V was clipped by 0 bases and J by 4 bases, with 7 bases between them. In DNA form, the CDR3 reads TGTGCCAGCTCACCACCGGTTCAGTACAATGAGCAGTTCTTC. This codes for CASSPPVQYNEQFF.

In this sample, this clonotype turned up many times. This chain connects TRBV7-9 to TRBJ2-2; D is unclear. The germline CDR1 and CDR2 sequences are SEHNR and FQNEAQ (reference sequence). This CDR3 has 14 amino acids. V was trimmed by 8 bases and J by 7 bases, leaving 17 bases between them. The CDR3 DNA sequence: TGTGCCAGCCTAGGTCAGCCTGGGGTCGGGGAGCTGTTTTTT. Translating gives CASLGQPGVGELFF.

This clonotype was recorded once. The CDR3 DNA follows: TGTGCCAGCAGCCAAGAACTAGCGGGGGGTACGACCAACGACATTCAGTACTTC. Residues: CASSQELAGGTTNDIQYF. This rearrangement joins TRBV4-2 to TRBJ2-4; 12 bases fit TRBD2. The CDR3 is 18 amino acids. V gave up 0 bases and J gave up 8 bases; unmatched junction bases: 11. Germline lookup yields CDR1 LGHNA and CDR2 YNFKEQ.

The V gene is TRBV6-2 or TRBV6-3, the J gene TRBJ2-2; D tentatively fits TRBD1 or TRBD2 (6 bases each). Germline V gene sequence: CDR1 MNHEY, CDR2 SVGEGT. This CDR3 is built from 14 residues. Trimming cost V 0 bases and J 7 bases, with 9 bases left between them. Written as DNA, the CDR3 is TGTGCCAGCAGTTACTCACGGGGGCTCGGGGAGCTGTTTTTT. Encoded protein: CASSYSRGLGELFF.

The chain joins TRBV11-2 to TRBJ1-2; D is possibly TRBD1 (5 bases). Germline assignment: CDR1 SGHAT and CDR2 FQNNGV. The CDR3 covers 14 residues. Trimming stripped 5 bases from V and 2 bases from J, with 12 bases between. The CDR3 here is CASSRNQGNYGYTF. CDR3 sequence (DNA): TGTGCCAGCAGCCGAAACCAGGGAAACTATGGCTACACCTTC.

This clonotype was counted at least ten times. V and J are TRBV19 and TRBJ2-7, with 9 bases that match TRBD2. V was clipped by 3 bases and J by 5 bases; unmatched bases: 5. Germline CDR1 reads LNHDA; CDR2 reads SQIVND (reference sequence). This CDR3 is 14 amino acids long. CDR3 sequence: CASSIGGGVHEQYF. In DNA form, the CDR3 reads TGTGCCAGTAGTATCGGCGGGGGGGTCCACGAGCAGTACTTC.

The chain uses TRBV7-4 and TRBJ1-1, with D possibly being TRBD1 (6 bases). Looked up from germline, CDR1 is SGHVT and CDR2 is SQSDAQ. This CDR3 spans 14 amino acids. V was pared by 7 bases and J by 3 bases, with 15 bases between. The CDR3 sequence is CASTPMTGYTEAFF. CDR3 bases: TGTGCCAGCACCCCTATGACAGGTTACACTGAAGCTTTCTTT.

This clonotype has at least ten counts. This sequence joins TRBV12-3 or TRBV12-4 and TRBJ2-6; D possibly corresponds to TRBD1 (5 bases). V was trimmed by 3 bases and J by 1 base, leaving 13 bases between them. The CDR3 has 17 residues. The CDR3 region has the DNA TGTGCCAGCAGTTTGTACAGGTTTGCATCTGGGGCCAACGTCCTGACTTTC. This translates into CASSLYRFASGANVLTF.

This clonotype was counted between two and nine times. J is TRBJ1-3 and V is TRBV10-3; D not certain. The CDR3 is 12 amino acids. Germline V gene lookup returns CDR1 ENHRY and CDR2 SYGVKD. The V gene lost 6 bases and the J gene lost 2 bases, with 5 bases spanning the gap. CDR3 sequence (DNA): TGTGCCATCAGGAGACCTGGAAACACCATATATTTT. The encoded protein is CAIRRPGNTIYF.

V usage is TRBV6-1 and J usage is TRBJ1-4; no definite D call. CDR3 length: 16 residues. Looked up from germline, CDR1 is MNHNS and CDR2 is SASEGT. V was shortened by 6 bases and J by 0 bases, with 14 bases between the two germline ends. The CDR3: CASSPLVRSTNEKLFF. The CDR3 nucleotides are TGTGCCAGCAGCCCACTGGTCCGGTCAACTAATGAAAAACTGTTTTTT.

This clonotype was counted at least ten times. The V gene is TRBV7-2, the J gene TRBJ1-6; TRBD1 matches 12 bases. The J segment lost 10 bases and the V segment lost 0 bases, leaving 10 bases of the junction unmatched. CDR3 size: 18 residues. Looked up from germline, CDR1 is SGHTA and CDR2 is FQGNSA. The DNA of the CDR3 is TGTGCCAGCAGCTTAGCTCCCGGGACAGGGGGCGTTGGGTCACCCCTCCACTTT. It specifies CASSLAPGTGGVGSPLHF. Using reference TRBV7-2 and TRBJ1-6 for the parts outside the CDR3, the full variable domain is GAGVSQSPSNKVTEKGKDVELRCDPISGHTALYWYRQSLGQGLEFLIYFQGNSAPDKSGLPSDRFSAERTGGSVSTLTIQRTQQEDSAVYLCASSLAPGTGGVGSPLHFGNGTRLTVT.

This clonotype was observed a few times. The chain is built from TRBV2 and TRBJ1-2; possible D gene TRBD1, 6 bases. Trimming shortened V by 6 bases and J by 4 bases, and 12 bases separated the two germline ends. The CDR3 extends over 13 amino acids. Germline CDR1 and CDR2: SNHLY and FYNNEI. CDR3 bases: TGTGCCAGCAGCGTGGACAGATCCTATGGCTACACCTTC. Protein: CASSVDRSYGYTF.

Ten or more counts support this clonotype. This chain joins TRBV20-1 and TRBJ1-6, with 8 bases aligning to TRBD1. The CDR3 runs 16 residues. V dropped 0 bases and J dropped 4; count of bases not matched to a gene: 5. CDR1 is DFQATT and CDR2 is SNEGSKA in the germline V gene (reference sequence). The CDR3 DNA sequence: TGCAGTGCTAGAGATGACCGGGACAGGTATAATTCACCCCTCCACTTT. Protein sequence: CSARDDRDRYNSPLHF.

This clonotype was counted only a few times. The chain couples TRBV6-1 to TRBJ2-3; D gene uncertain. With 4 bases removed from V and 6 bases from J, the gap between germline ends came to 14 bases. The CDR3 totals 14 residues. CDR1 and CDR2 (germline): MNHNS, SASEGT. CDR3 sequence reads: CASSGSSAWDTQYF. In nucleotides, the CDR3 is TGTGCCAGCAGTGGATCATCAGCGTGGGATACGCAGTATTTT.